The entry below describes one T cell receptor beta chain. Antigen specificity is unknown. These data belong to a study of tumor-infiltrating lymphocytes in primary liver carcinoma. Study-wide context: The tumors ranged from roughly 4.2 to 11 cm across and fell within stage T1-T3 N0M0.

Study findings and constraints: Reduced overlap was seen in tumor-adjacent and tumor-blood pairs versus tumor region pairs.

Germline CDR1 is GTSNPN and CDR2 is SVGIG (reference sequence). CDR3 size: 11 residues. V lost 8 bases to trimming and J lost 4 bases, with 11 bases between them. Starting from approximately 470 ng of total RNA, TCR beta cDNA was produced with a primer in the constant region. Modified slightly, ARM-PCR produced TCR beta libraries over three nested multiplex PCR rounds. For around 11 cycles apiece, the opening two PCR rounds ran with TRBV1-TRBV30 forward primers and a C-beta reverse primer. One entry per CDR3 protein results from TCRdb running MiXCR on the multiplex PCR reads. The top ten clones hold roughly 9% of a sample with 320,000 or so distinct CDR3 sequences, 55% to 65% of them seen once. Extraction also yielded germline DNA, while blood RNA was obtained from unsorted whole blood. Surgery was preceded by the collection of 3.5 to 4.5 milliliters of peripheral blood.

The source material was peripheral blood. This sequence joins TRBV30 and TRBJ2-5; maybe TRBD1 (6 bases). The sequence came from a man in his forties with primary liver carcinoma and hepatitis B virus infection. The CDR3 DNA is TGTGCCCGGACAGTCGTAGAGACCCAGTACTTC. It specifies CARTVVETQYF.